This is a list of T cell receptor beta chains from one sample in a study of T cell responses to AZD1222 COVID-19 vaccine. Generated by immunoSEQ multiplex PCR, the TCRdb table keeps only in-frame clones and is missing some. The table lists fewer than 200,000 clones, 85% to 90% of them singletons. The sample was peripheral blood, taken on day 0 of AZD1222 vaccination. The source is an adult in good health. The CDR3 runs from the conserved cysteine through the conserved F or W. The D gene is left open where the match is weak. Size is stated for part of the rows, as once, few or many counts, or as a class when the clone is expanded.

v_call	d_call	j_call	clone_size	cdr3_nt	cdr3_aa
TRBV4-1	-	TRBJ2-7	-	TGCGCCAGCTCGAAGGGCCGTGGGTACGAGCAGTACTTC	CASSKGRGYEQYF
TRBV18	TRBD1	TRBJ1-1	-	TGTGCCAGCTCACCAATCCTATTACAGGGGCCCACTCTGGACACTGAAGCTTTCTTT	CASSPILLQGPTLDTEAFF
TRBV9	-	TRBJ1-4	-	TGTGCCAGCAGCGTCGGGTTGATGGTCGAAAAACTGTTTTTT	CASSVGLMVEKLFF
TRBV5-1	-	TRBJ1-2	-	TGCGCCAGCAGCTTGGAGACAGGAGCATATGACTACACCTTC	CASSLETGAYDYTF
TRBV3-1/TRBV3-2	-	TRBJ2-2	few	TGTGCCAGCAGCCAAAATCCCGGGACTACCGGGGAGCTGTTTTTT	CASSQNPGTTGELFF
TRBV6-6	-	TRBJ1-5	once	TGTGCCAGCAGTTACTCAGATTCCCTATTACAGCCCCAGCATTTT	CASSYSDSLLQPQHF
TRBV3-1/TRBV3-2	-	TRBJ2-5	-	TGTGCCAGCAGCCAAGATCTAGGGGGAGAGACCCAGTACTTC	CASSQDLGGETQYF
TRBV19	-	TRBJ1-3	-	TGTGCCAGTAGTACTACGTGGTTAAGCGGAAACACCATATATTTT	CASSTTWLSGNTIYF
TRBV3-1/TRBV3-2	-	TRBJ1-1	-	TGTGCCAGCAGCCAAGGCTTTAGGGGAAACACTGAAGCTTTCTTT	CASSQGFRGNTEAFF
TRBV10-1	-	TRBJ1-1	-	TGCGCCAGCAGTGATCTACAGGGATCCTCTGAAGCTTTCTTT	CASSDLQGSSEAFF
TRBV5-1	-	TRBJ1-1	-	TGCGCCAGCAGCTTGGCCGGAGGAAAGAACACTGAAGCTTTCTTT	CASSLAGGKNTEAFF
TRBV7-6	-	TRBJ2-2	-	TGTGCCAGCAGCCCCAACCAAAACACCGGGGAGCTGTTTTTT	CASSPNQNTGELFF
TRBV15	-	TRBJ1-3	-	TGTGCCACCAGCAGAGGTTTATCGGGACTCCCCTCTGGAAACACCATATATTTT	CATSRGLSGLPSGNTIYF
TRBV4-3	TRBD2	TRBJ2-1	-	TGCGCCAGCAGCCAAGATCCCCCGGGACTAGCGGCCTACAATGAGCAGTTCTTC	CASSQDPPGLAAYNEQFF
TRBV10-2	TRBD2	TRBJ2-1	-	TGCGCCAGCACTCCGGGGGCACTAGCGGGCTACAATGAGCAGTTCTTC	CASTPGALAGYNEQFF
TRBV5-5	TRBD2	TRBJ2-3	-	TGTGCCAGCAGAACGCGGGCGGGGGAGGGCACAGATACGCAGTATTTT	CASRTRAGEGTDTQYF
TRBV9	-	TRBJ2-1	-	TGTGCCAGCAGCGTAGCAGATAGGGTCAATGAGCAGTTCTTC	CASSVADRVNEQFF
TRBV28	-	TRBJ1-1	-	TGTGCCAGCAGTTTATTGGGGGGGTCCACTGAAGCTTTCTTT	CASSLLGGSTEAFF
TRBV28	-	TRBJ2-1	once	TGTGCCAGCAGGATAAGGGCCGGATCAGGGGGGTTTTACAATGAGCAGTTCTTC	CASRIRAGSGGFYNEQFF
TRBV6-2/TRBV6-3	-	TRBJ1-5	-	TGTGCCAGCAGTTACTCCCCGATGGGGGCAGGCAATCAGCCCCAGCATTTT	CASSYSPMGAGNQPQHF
TRBV6-6	TRBD1	TRBJ1-5	-	TGTGCCAGCAGTTACGACAGGGGTCGTCAGCCCCAGCATTTT	CASSYDRGRQPQHF
TRBV9	-	TRBJ2-3	once	TGTGCCAGCAGCGTAGAGGCCAGCGCAGGCACAGATACGCAGTATTTT	CASSVEASAGTDTQYF
TRBV21-1	-	TRBJ1-5	-	TGTGCCAGGAGGGGGACAGTTAATCAGCCCCAGCATTTT	CARRGTVNQPQHF
TRBV28	TRBD2	TRBJ2-5	-	TGTGCCAGCAGTTTCCCCAAGGAGCGGGGGTGGTTGGAGACCCAGTACTTC	CASSFPKERGWLETQYF
TRBV12-3/TRBV12-4	-	TRBJ2-2	-	TGTGCCAGCAGTTTATCCAGGGCCGGGGAGCTGTTTTTT	CASSLSRAGELFF
TRBV6-6	-	TRBJ1-1	few	TGTGCCAGCAGTTACTCACCCTCAGGGTTTGGCACTGAAGCTTTCTTT	CASSYSPSGFGTEAFF
TRBV11-3	-	TRBJ1-1	-	TGTGCCAGCAGCTTAGAAGCGAACACTGAAGCTTTCTTT	CASSLEANTEAFF
TRBV30	TRBD2	TRBJ2-7	-	TGTGCCTGGAGTCCGGGACTAGTCTCCTACGAGCAGTACTTC	CAWSPGLVSYEQYF
TRBV28	-	TRBJ1-2	-	TGTGCCAGCAACAGGGACTATGGCTACACCTTC	CASNRDYGYTF
TRBV27	TRBD1	TRBJ1-2	once	TGTGCCAGCAGTTCAGGGGGCAAGGGCTACACCTTC	CASSSGGKGYTF
TRBV21-1	-	TRBJ2-3	-	TGTGCCAGCAGCACTCGGACAGGAAGTTCCACAGATACGCAGTATTTT	CASSTRTGSSTDTQYF
TRBV30	-	TRBJ2-7	-	TGTGCCTGGAGTGAGGGTAGTTCCTACGAGCAGTACTTC	CAWSEGSSYEQYF
TRBV24-1	TRBD1	TRBJ2-3	-	TGTGCCACCAGTGAGCGACAGGGGGAGTTTCGCACAGATACGCAGTATTTT	CATSERQGEFRTDTQYF
TRBV19	-	TRBJ2-3	once	TGTGCCAGTAGTATAGGGGGGCAGGATACGCAGTATTTT	CASSIGGQDTQYF
TRBV28	TRBD1	TRBJ2-5	-	TGTGCCAGCAGCCGACAGGGATCAGAGACCCAGTACTTC	CASSRQGSETQYF
TRBV19	TRBD1	TRBJ1-2	-	TGTGCCAGTAGGGTTCCGGGACAGGGCGCTTTCGGCTACACCTTC	CASRVPGQGAFGYTF